This paragraph covers one T cell receptor (beta chain) sequence. The CDR3 sequence is 14 residues long. Germline lookup yields CDR1 MGHDK and CDR2 SYGVNS. V was clipped by 10 bases and J by 0 bases, with 15 bases between them. The sample belongs to a study of OX40 agonist ivuxolimab in advanced cancers. As for the study in general: The drug used for patients, ivuxolimab, was an agonistic anti-OX40 (CD134) antibody.

Repertoires were generated with immunoSEQ multiplex PCR, while TCRdb's copy carries only in-frame clones and drops some. The sample has 60,000 to 75,000 clones, roughly nine tenths seen once; the top ten hold about 4%. V is TRBV25-1 and J is TRBJ2-5; weak D call: TRBD1 (6 bases). The material was CD4+ or CD8+ T cells sorted from blood, obtained in a trial of the OX40 agonist ivuxolimab. The TCR comes from an adult with an advanced solid tumor such as melanoma, head and neck, liver or kidney cancer. CDR3 residues: CATQPRGYQETQYF. DNA of the CDR3: TGTGCCACCCAGCCCAGGGGCTACCAAGAGACCCAGTACTTC.